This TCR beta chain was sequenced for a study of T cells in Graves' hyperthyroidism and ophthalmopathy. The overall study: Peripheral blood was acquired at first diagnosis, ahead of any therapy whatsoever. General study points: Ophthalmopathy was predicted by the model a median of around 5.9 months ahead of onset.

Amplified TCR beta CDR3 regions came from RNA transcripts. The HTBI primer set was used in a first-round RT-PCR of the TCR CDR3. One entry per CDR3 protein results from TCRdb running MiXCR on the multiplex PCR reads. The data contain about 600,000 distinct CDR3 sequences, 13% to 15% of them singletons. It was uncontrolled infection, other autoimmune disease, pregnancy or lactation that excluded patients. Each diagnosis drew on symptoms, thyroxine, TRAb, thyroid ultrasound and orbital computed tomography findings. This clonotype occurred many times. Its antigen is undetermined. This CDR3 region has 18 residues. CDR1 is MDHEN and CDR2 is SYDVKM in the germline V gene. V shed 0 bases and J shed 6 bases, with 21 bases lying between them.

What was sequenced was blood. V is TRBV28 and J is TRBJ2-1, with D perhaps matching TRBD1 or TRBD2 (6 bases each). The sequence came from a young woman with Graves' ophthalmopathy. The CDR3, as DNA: TGTGCCAGCAGTTTATGGAGTGTCGGGGGCAGCCACCGCAATGAGCAGTTCTTC. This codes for CASSLWSVGGSHRNEQFF.